This TCR beta chain was identified during a study of blood T cell repertoires in COVID-19. In the study overall: The United States, Italy and Spain provided the acute and convalescent COVID-19 samples.

How the authors handled the data: By means of reference gene primer amplification, nucleated cell counts were estimated. Using immunoSEQ multiplex PCR, the repertoire was profiled, and TCRdb retains in-frame clones only, with some absent. The V and J calls and clone size are taken from that table; D and trimming were inferred from the DNA. Among about 71,000 clones listed, approximately 80% were seen once. There are 17 residues in the CDR3. Germline loops: CDR1 LGHNA, CDR2 YSLEER. The trim removed 1 base at V and 3 bases at J, leaving 8 bases unmatched. Sequencing was performed on peripheral blood. This chain uses TRBV4-3 with TRBJ2-1; TRBD2 matches at 8 bases. The receptor was derived from a man in his 70s with acute or convalescent COVID-19. The CDR3 region has the DNA TGCGCCAGCAGCCAAGCCGTCGGGGCGGGAGGCTACAATGAGCAGTTCTTC. This sequence encodes CASSQAVGAGGYNEQFF.